This paragraph covers one TCR beta chain sequence. Its target is not known. The sample belongs to a study of tumor-infiltrating lymphocytes in primary liver carcinoma. Overall study: All patients, whether men or women, fell within 30 to 69 years of age. There were roughly 3.5 to 7.13 million productive TCRbeta reads per sample, a yield similar across tissue types.

Findings and limits, study-wide: Because of bulk unsorted sampling, CD4+ and CD8+ repertoires were not subjected to comparison.

From 500 ng total RNA, TCR beta cDNA was generated with a primer in the constant region. TCR beta libraries came from three nested multiplex PCR rounds using slightly modified ARM-PCR. Rounds one and two of PCR, each of about 10 cycles, were primed with TRBV1-TRBV30 forward primers and a C-beta reverse primer. TCRdb re-called the multiplex PCR reads through MiXCR, storing one row per CDR3 protein. The sample yields nearly 200,000 distinct CDR3 sequences, around 60% seen once. Unsorted whole blood supplied the RNA, and germline DNA was extracted too. Blood samples of around 3.7 milliliters were drawn preoperatively. V dropped 4 bases and J dropped 4 bases, with 13 bases sitting between them. The CDR3 spans 13 residues. Germline-derived CDR1 and CDR2 are GTSNPN and SVGIG (reference sequence).

Source material: peripheral blood. The chain carries TRBV30 and TRBJ1-1, with D maybe TRBD1 (5 bases). The clonotype originates from a woman aged 55-70 years with primary liver carcinoma and hepatitis B virus infection. This CDR3 reads CAWNLGGSTEAFF. The CDR3 DNA sequence: TGTGCCTGGAATCTGGGGGGTAGCACTGAAGCTTTCTTT.